This T cell receptor (beta chain) originates from a study of CD8 T cells in Susac syndrome. Study-wide background: Active disease was present in about six of the sequenced Susac syndrome patients, and remission in eight or nine. General study findings and limits: The total CD8+ repertoires contained roughly 15 Susac-specific public clones, and the CD8+ TEMRA repertoires contained five.

The authors reverse transcribed roughly 0.5 to 1 ug RNA with random hexamers. TCRdb called the immunoSEQ multiplex PCR reads again in MiXCR, with one record for every CDR3 protein. The sample has about 83,000 distinct CDR3 sequences; approximately 96% are singletons. TEMRA cells were enriched by FACS, while CD8+ and CD4+ T cells were obtained through a negative isolation that was performed magnetically. A remark on this clonotype: What it binds is not known.

The CDR3 length is 12 residues. CDR1 and CDR2 from the germline V gene are KGHSH and LQKENI. V usage is TRBV18 and J usage is TRBJ2-5; tentatively, D is TRBD2 (5 bases). This receptor was taken from a human donor with Susac syndrome. Sequencing input: CD8+ T cells from PBMCs. The CDR3, as DNA: TGTTCCTCCGGGGTTTACCAAGAGACCCAGTACTTC. Encoded protein: CSSGVYQETQYF.